Following are 5 T cell receptor beta chains from one sample sequenced in a study of human T cells and chemical hapten exposure (dated by TCRdb to about 2021). Preparation of the library involved RACE. Sequencing used a NextSeq 500. TCRdb itself trimmed the public reads at Q25 with fastp, ran MiXCR and retained productive beta chains. Identical CDR3 protein sequences are pooled into one entry, listed with their most common genes and DNA. A total of approximately 370,000 distinct CDR3 sequences appear in this sample, 4.5% to 5.5% of them only once. 7% to 10% of the sample goes to the ten largest clones. This specimen's time point label, per the study, means: pre-sensitization, week 0. The intended sense of this specimen's treatment or condition label: therapeutic diphenylcyclopropenone sensitization with weekly scalp DPC. The sample in question was whole blood, obtained in connection with sensitization to the hapten diphenylcyclopropenone (DPC). The source is a young woman with alopecia areata. Some clones in this sample may be carry-over from other donors' samples.

The genes are TRBV12-3 or TRBV12-4 and TRBJ1-4; 7 positions match TRBD1. V shed 1 base and J 7 bases; nucleotides not matched to a gene: 9. The CDR3 runs 16 residues. The CDR3 DNA reads as TGTGCCAGCAGTTTAGGCCTACAGGGGCTCGCTGAAAAACTGTTTTTT. It is translated as CASSLGLQGLAEKLFF.

This clonotype was seen repeatedly, ten times or more. This chain joins TRBV11-3 and TRBJ2-3, with D unresolved. V gave up 10 bases and J gave up 0 bases, with 26 bases separating them. CDR1 is SGHNT, CDR2 YENEEA, per germline. This CDR3 is 18 amino acids long. Here the CDR3 reads CATPHRVRNGNSTDTQYF. In nucleotides, the CDR3 is TGTGCCACGCCCCACCGGGTCCGGAACGGTAATAGCACAGATACGCAGTATTTT.

This clonotype was detected many times. This chain connects TRBV2 to TRBJ2-4; D remains unclear. This CDR3 has 11 amino acids. Trimming took 4 bases from V and 5 from J, leaving 3 bases between them. Per germline, CDR1 SNHLY and CDR2 FYNNEI. The CDR3 nucleotides are TGTGCCAGCAGTGGGGAAAACATTCAGTACTTC. Its translation: CASSGENIQYF. Using reference TRBV2 and TRBJ2-4 for the parts outside the CDR3, the full variable domain is EPEVTQTPSHQVTQMGQEVILRCVPISNHLYFYWYRQILGQKVEFLVSFYNNEISEKSEIFDDQFSVERPDGSNFTLKIRSTKLEDSAMYFCASSGENIQYFGAGTRLSVL.

This clonotype has only a few counts. This sequence joins TRBV15 and TRBJ2-3, with 12 bases aligning to TRBD2. The V and J ends lost 4 bases and 1 base, in that order; junction bases with no gene match: 9. The CDR3 has 18 amino acids. Per the germline V gene, CDR1 is LNHNV and CDR2 is YYDKDF (reference sequence). The DNA of the CDR3 is TGTGCCACCAGCACACTAGCGGGGGGCCGATTTCGCACAGATACGCAGTATTTT. Its translation: CATSTLAGGRFRTDTQYF.

This clonotype has at least ten counts. The J gene is TRBJ1-2, the V gene TRBV7-2; D possibly corresponds to TRBD1 (5 bases). This CDR3 contains 14 residues. CDR1 SGHTA and CDR2 FQGNSA come from the germline V gene. V lost 5 bases, J lost 2 bases, and 12 bases lay in between. DNA for the CDR3: TGTGCCAGCAGCCAGGGACGGAACAACTATGGCTACACCTTC. The encoded protein is CASSQGRNNYGYTF.